This T cell receptor (beta chain) was documented in a study of blood T cell repertoires in COVID-19. In the source study's methods: Scientists estimated how many nucleated cells there were by amplifying reference gene primers. Sequenced by immunoSEQ multiplex PCR; TCRdb stores in-frame clones only, minus some. D and trimming come from the DNA, and the V and J calls and clone size come from that table. The profile shows under 200,000 clones, approximately 79% of them singletons. Looked up from germline, CDR1 is SNHLY and CDR2 is FYNNEI. Between the trimmed V and J ends, which lost 4 bases and 3 bases, there was a span of 4 bases. The CDR3 totals 11 residues. Participants came from roughly 23 US areas, aged roughly 18 to 90 years. Cohort allocation depended upon clinical history that participants reported. This clone was seen once.

The rearrangement links TRBV2 to TRBJ2-7; D is undetermined. Sequenced: PBMCs or T cells enriched from blood (not recorded which). The clonotype was recovered from a man aged 50-60 years who had recovered from COVID-19. CDR3 nucleotide sequence: TGTGCCAGCAGTGGGAGCTACGAGCAGTACTTC. Translating it yields CASSGSYEQYF.